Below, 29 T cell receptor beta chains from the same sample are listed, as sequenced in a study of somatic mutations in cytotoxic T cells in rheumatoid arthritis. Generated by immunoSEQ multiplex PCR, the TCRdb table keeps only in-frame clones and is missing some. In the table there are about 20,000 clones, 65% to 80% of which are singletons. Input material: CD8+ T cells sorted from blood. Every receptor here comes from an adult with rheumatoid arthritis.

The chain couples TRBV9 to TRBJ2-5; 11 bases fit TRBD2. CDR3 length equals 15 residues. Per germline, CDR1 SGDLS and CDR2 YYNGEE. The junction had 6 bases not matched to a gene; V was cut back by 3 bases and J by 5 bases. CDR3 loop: CASSALAGGGETQYF. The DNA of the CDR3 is TGTGCCAGCAGCGCGCTAGCGGGGGGTGGCGAGACCCAGTACTTC.

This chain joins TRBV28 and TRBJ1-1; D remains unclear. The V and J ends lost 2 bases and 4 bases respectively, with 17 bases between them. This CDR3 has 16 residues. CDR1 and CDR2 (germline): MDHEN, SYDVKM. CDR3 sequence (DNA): TGTGCCAGCAGTTTACGACACGGGTTGCCCACCACTGAAGCTTTCTTT. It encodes CASSLRHGLPTTEAFF.

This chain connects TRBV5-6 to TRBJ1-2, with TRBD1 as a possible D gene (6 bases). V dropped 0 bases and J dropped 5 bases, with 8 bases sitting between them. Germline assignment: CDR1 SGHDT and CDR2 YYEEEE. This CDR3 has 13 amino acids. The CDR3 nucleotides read TGTGCCAGCAGCTTGGGAGGGACATATGGCTACACCTTC. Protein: CASSLGGTYGYTF.

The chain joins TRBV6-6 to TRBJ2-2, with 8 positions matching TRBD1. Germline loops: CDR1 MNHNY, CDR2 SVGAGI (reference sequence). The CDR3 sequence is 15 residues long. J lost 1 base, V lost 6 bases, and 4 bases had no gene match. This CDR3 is CASRSTGVNTGELFF. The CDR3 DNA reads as TGTGCCAGCAGATCGACAGGGGTGAACACCGGGGAGCTGTTTTTT.

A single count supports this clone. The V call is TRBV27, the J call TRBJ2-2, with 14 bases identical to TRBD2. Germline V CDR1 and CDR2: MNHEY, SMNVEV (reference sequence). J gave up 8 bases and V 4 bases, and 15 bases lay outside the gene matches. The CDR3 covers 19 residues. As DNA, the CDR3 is TGTGCCAGCAGTTCCCAAGGGACTAGCGGGAGTTACGATAGTGGGGAGCTGTTTTTT. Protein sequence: CASSSQGTSGSYDSGELFF.

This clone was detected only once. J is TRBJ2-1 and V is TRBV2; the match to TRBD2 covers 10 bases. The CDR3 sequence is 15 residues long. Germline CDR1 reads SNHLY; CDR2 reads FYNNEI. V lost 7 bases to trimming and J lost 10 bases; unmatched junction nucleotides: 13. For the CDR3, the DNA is TGTGCCAGCACTACAAAGGGGACTAGCGTTGGGGAGCAGTTCTTC. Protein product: CASTTKGTSVGEQFF.

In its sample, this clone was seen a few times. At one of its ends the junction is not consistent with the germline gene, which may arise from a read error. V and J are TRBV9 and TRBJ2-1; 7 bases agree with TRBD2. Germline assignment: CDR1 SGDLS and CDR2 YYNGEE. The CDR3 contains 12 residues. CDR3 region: CASSVGSSGIVF. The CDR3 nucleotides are TGTGCCAGCAGCGTAGGGTCAAGCGGGATAGTCTTC.

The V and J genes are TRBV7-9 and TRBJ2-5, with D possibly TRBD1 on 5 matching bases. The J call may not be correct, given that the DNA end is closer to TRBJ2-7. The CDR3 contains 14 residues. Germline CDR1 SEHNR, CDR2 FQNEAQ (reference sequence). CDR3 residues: CASSSDSSSYEQYF. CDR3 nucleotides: TGTGCCAGCAGCTCAGACAGCAGCTCCTACGAGCAGTACTTC.

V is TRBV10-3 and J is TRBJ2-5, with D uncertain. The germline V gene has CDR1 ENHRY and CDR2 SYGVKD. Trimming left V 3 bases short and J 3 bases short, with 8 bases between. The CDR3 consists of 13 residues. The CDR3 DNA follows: TGTGCCATCAGTGACGTCAGTAAAGAGACCCAGTACTTC. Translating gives CAISDVSKETQYF.

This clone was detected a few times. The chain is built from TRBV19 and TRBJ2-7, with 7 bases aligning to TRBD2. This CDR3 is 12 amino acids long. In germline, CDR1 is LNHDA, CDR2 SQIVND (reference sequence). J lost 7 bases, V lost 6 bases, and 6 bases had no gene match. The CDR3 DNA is TGTGCCAGTAGGCACAGCGGGGAAGAGCAGTACTTC. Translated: CASRHSGEEQYF.

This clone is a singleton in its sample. The CDR3 region has the DNA TGTGCCAGCAGCTTAGTGGGATCTGAGGGGATGAACACTGAAGCTTTCTTT. It is translated as CASSLVGSEGMNTEAFF. The V and J genes are TRBV11-2 and TRBJ1-1, with D perhaps TRBD1 (5 bases). Germline values: CDR1 SGHAT, CDR2 FQNNGV. V shed 1 base and J shed 0 bases, with 15 bases lying between them. The CDR3 length is 17 residues. Filled out from reference TRBV11-2 and TRBJ1-1, the complete variable domain reads EAGVAQSPRYKIIEKRQSVAFWCNPISGHATLYWYQQILGQGPKLLIQFQNNGVVDDSQLPKDRFSAERLKGVDSTLKIQPAKLEDSAVYLCASSLVGSEGMNTEAFFGQGTRLTVV.

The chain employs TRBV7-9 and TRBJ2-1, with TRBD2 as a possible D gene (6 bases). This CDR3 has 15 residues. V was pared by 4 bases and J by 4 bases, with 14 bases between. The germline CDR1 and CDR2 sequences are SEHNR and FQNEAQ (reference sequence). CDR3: CASSSTGVVYNEQFF. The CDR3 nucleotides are TGTGCCAGCAGCTCCACGGGAGTGGTATACAATGAGCAGTTCTTC.

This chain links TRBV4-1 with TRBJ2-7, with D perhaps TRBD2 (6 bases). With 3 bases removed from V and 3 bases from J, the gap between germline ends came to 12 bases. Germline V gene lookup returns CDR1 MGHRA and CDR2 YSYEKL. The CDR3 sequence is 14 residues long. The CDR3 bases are TGCGCCAGCAGCCAGCGGGACTCCCTCTACGAGCAGTACTTC. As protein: CASSQRDSLYEQYF.

CDR3 loop: CASSLPGVTYNEQFF. CDR3 coding DNA: TGTGCCAGCAGCTTGCCAGGGGTAACGTACAATGAGCAGTTCTTC. The gene calls are TRBV5-8 and TRBJ2-1, with a weak D call TRBD1 (6 bases). The germline V gene has CDR1 SGHTS and CDR2 YDEGEE. The CDR3 length is 15 residues. V was shortened by 1 base and J by 4 bases, with 12 bases between the two germline ends.

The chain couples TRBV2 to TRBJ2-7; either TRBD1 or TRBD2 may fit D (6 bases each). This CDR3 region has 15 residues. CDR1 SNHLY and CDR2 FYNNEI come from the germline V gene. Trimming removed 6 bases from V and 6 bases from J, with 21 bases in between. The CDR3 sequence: CASRSQQGLVGEQYF. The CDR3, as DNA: TGTGCCAGCAGGTCCCAACAGGGACTTGTGGGCGAGCAGTACTTC. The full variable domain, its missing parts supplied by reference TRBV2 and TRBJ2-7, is EPEVTQTPSHQVTQMGQEVILRCVPISNHLYFYWYRQILGQKVEFLVSFYNNEISEKSEIFDDQFSVERPDGSNFTLKIRSTKLEDSAMYFCASRSQQGLVGEQYFGPGTRLTVT.

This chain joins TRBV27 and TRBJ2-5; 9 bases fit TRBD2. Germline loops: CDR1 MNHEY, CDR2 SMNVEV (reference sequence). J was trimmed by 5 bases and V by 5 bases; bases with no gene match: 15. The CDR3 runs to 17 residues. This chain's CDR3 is CASSRASGIQRVETQYF. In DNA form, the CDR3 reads TGTGCCAGCAGTAGAGCTAGCGGGATCCAACGCGTTGAGACCCAGTACTTC.

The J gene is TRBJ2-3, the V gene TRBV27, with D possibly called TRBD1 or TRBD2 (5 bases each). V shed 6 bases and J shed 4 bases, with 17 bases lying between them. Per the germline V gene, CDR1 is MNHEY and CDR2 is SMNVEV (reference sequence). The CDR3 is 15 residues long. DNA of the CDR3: TGTGCCAGCAGCCCTCAGGGACCGGGCCCAGATACGCAGTATTTT. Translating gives CASSPQGPGPDTQYF.

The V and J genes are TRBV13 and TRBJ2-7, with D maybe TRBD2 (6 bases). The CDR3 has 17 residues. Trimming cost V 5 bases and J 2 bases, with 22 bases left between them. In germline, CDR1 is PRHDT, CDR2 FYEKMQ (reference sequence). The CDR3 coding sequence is TGTGCCAGCAGCCCCCGAACCGGGGCAGGAGGGACCTACGAGCAGTACTTC. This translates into CASSPRTGAGGTYEQYF.

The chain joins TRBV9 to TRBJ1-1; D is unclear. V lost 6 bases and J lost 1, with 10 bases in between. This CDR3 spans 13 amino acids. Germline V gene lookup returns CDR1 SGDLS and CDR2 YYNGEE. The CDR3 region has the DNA TGTGCCAGCAACCCGGCGGCGAACACTGAAGCTTTCTTT. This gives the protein CASNPAANTEAFF.

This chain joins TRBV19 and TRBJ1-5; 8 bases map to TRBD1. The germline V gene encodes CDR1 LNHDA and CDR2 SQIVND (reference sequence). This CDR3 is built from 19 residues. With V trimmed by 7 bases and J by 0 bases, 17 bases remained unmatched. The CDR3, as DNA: TGTGCCAGTATTGGAGGGGTGACCAGGGGGCAGGATAGCAATCAGCCCCAGCATTTT. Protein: CASIGGVTRGQDSNQPQHF.

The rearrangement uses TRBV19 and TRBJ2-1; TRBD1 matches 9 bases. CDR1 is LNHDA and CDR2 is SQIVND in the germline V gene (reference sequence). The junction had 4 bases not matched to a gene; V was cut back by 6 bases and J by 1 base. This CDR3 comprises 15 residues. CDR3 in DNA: TGTGCCAGTAGATCGGGGACAGGGTCCTACAATGAGCAGTTCTTC. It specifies CASRSGTGSYNEQFF.

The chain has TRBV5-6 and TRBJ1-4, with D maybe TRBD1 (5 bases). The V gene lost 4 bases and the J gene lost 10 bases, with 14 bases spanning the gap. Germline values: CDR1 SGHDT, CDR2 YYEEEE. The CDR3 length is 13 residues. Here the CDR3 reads CASSLRGELKLFF. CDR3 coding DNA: TGTGCCAGCAGCCTCCGAGGGGAATTAAAACTGTTTTTT.

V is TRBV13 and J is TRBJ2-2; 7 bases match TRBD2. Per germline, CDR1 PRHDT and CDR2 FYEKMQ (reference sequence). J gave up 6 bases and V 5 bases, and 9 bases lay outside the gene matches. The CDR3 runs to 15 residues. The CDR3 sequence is CASSAPGGAPGELFF. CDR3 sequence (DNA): TGTGCCAGCAGCGCTCCGGGGGGTGCTCCCGGGGAGCTGTTTTTT. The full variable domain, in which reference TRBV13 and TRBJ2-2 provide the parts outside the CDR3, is AAGVIQSPRHLIKEKRETATLKCYPIPRHDTVYWYQQGPGQDPQFLISFYEKMQSDKGSIPDRFSAQQFSDYHSELNMSSLELGDSALYFCASSAPGGAPGELFFGEGSRLTVL.

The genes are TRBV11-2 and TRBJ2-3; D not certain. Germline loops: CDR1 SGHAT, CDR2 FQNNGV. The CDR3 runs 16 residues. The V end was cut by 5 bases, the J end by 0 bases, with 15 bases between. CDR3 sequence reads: CASSLIGQTSTDTQYF. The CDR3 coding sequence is TGTGCCAGCAGCCTAATTGGGCAGACTAGCACAGATACGCAGTATTTT.

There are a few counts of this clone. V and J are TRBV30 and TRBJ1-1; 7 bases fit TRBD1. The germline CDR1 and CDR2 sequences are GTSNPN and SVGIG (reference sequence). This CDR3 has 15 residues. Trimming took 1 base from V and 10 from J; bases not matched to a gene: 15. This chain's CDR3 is CAWSDRHGTVRGAFF. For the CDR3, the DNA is TGTGCCTGGAGTGATCGACACGGGACAGTAAGAGGAGCTTTCTTT.

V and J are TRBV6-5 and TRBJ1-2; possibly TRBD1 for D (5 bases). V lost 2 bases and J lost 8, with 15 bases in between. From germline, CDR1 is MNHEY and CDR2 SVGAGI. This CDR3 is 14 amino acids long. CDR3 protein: CASSYPGTDNGYTF. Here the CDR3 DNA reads TGTGCCAGCAGTTACCCCGGGACGGACAACGGCTACACCTTC.

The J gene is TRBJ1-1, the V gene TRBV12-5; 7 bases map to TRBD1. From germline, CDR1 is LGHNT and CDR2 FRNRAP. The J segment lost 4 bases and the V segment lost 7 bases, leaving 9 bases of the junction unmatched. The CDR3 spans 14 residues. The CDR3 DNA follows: TGTGCTAGTGCCATCGGGACAGCCCTCACTGAAGCTTTCTTT. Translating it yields CASAIGTALTEAFF.

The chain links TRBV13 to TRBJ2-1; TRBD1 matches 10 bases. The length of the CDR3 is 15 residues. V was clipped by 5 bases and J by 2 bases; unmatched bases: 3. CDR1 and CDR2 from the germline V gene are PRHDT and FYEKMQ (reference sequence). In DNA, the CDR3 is TGTGCCAGCAGCCGAGGACAGGGGGCCTACAATGAGCAGTTCTTC. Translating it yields CASSRGQGAYNEQFF.

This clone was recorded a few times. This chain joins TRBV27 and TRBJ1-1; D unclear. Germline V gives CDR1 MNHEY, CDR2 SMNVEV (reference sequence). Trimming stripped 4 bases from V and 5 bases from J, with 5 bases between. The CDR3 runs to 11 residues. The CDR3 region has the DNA TGTGCCAGCAGTTGGGGAACTGAAGCTTTCTTT. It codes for CASSWGTEAFF.